These 18 T cell receptor beta chains were all obtained from the same sample, sequenced in a study of sequential checkpoint blockade in melanoma. Sequenced by immunoSEQ multiplex PCR; TCRdb stores in-frame clones only, minus some. Among some 5,400 clones listed, around 17% were seen once. Regarding treatment: randomized to nivolumab then ipilimumab (arm A) or the reverse (arm B). The specimen comprised tumor tissue (inferred from file names), sampled from a patient given nivolumab and ipilimumab in sequence. The source of these receptors is a human donor with melanoma.

This clone counts as medium-sized (0.01 to 0.1%). CDR3 DNA: TGTGCCAGCAGTTACTCAGGTGAGGGGGCGGCTCAGCCCCAGCATTTT. Its translation is CASSYSGEGAAQPQHF. The gene calls are TRBV6-8 and TRBJ1-5; 7 nucleotides align to TRBD1. CDR3 length equals 16 residues. Germline lookup yields CDR1 MNHGY and CDR2 SAAAGT. V was clipped by 0 bases and J by 6 bases; unmatched bases: 8.

V gene TRBV28 combines with J gene TRBJ1-1; D call uncertain. Germline CDR1 and CDR2: MDHEN and SYDVKM. Trimming took off 5 bases at V and 8 bases at J, with 15 bases between the two ends. This CDR3 has 13 residues. The CDR3 DNA sequence: TGTGCCAGCAGTAACCTTATTTGGGGAGAAGCTTTCTTT. Encoded protein: CASSNLIWGEAFF.

This clone was observed a few times. The V and J genes are TRBV18 and TRBJ2-7; D remains ambiguous. Germline V gene sequence: CDR1 KGHSH, CDR2 LQKENI. Trimming removed 4 bases at V and 0 bases at J, with 10 bases between. This CDR3 has 14 amino acids. The CDR3 DNA reads TGTGCCAGCTCACGCGGACCGGACTCCTACGAGCAGTACTTC. Encoded protein: CASSRGPDSYEQYF.

This clone has a count of ten or more. The genes are TRBV4-1 and TRBJ2-1, with D possibly being TRBD2 (5 bases). V lost 4 bases and J 10 bases, leaving 17 bases between the germline ends. Germline-derived CDR1 and CDR2 are MGHRA and YSYEKL. This CDR3 spans 14 amino acids. The CDR3 here is CASSPLTRSSEQFF. The CDR3 DNA reads TGCGCCAGCAGCCCCCTAACTAGATCCAGCGAGCAGTTCTTC.

The V call is TRBV5-1, the J call TRBJ1-1; D remains ambiguous. V lost 0 bases to trimming and J lost 6 bases, with 15 bases between them. CDR1 is SGHRS, CDR2 YFSETQ, per germline. This CDR3 spans 15 amino acids. The CDR3 spells CASSLVGSPGAEAFF. Here the CDR3 DNA reads TGCGCCAGCAGCTTGGTAGGGTCTCCGGGAGCTGAAGCTTTCTTT.

J is TRBJ1-5 and V is TRBV19, with D possibly being TRBD1 (5 bases). V shed 0 bases and J shed 4 bases, with 10 bases lying between them. The CDR3 has 15 residues. The germline V gene encodes CDR1 LNHDA and CDR2 SQIVND (reference sequence). The CDR3 here is CASSIDPGPNQPQHF. Written as DNA, the CDR3 is TGTGCCAGTAGTATAGACCCGGGACCTAATCAGCCCCAGCATTTT. The complete variable domain, with remaining parts taken from reference TRBV19 and TRBJ1-5, reads DGGITQSPKYLFRKEGQNVTLSCEQNLNHDAMYWYRQDPGQGLRLIYYSQIVNDFQKGDIAEGYSVSREKKESFPLTVTSAQKNPTAFYLCASSIDPGPNQPQHFGDGTRLSIL.

This clone was detected a few times. The chain uses TRBV9 and TRBJ1-2; weak D call: TRBD1 (5 bases). With 3 bases removed from V and 3 bases from J, the gap between germline ends came to 21 bases. Germline assignment: CDR1 SGDLS and CDR2 YYNGEE. The CDR3 runs to 17 residues. CDR3 in amino acids: CASSANPFNRLDYGYTF. The CDR3 DNA is TGTGCCAGCAGCGCCAACCCCTTTAACAGGCTAGACTATGGCTACACCTTC.

This clone turned up a few times. The chain carries TRBV1 and TRBJ1-6. TRBV1 counts as a pseudogene. This CDR3 spans 16 amino acids. CDR3 amino acids: CTSSQDGSSYNSPLHF. The CDR3 DNA follows: TGCACCAGCAGCCAAGATGGGAGCTCCTATAATTCACCCCTCCACTTT.

This clone has ten or more counts. V usage is TRBV11-3 and J usage is TRBJ2-7; 9 nucleotides match TRBD2. V gave up 5 bases and J gave up 2 bases; unmatched junction bases: 7. CDR3 size: 15 residues. Germline values: CDR1 SGHNT, CDR2 YENEEA. CDR3 in amino acids: CASSPRSGGPYEQYF. The CDR3 DNA reads as TGTGCCAGCAGCCCACGTAGCGGGGGCCCCTACGAGCAGTACTTC. Full variable domain (remainder filled in from reference TRBV11-3 and TRBJ2-7): EAGVVQSPRYKIIEKKQPVAFWCNPISGHNTLYWYLQNLGQGPELLIRYENEEAVDDSQLPKDRFSAERLKGVDSTLKIQPAELGDSAVYLCASSPRSGGPYEQYFGPGTRLTVT.

This clone was picked up a small number of times. The rearrangement joins TRBV6-8 to TRBJ2-3; 10 bases map to TRBD2. V lost 5 bases and J lost 4; bases outside the gene matches: 9. Germline V gene data show CDR1 as MNHGY and CDR2 as SAAAGT. This CDR3 region has 16 residues. The CDR3 sequence: CASSPDLAGVADTQYF. The DNA of the CDR3 is TGTGCCAGCAGTCCGGACCTAGCGGGGGTCGCAGATACGCAGTATTTT.

This clone was recorded many times. The gene calls are TRBV11-3 and TRBJ2-1; the D gene could be TRBD1 or TRBD2 (6 bases each). Trimming shortened V by 6 bases and J by 6 bases, and 15 bases separated the two germline ends. Germline V gene sequence: CDR1 SGHNT, CDR2 YENEEA. This CDR3 spans 14 amino acids. The CDR3 DNA follows: TGTGCCAGCAGTTCTGGAGGGGGGATCAATGAGCAGTTCTTC. Encoded protein: CASSSGGGINEQFF.

The V call is TRBV11-3, the J call TRBJ2-1; 12 bases are shared with TRBD2. The CDR3 runs 15 residues. V was pared by 5 bases and J by 5 bases, with 4 bases of the junction left unmatched. The V gene's germline CDR1 is SGHNT and CDR2 YENEEA. CDR3 coding DNA: TGTGCCAGCAGCAATCTAGCGGGGGGGGACAATGAGCAGTTCTTC. Its translation is CASSNLAGGDNEQFF. The entire variable domain, with the rest obtained from reference TRBV11-3 and TRBJ2-1, is as follows: EAGVVQSPRYKIIEKKQPVAFWCNPISGHNTLYWYLQNLGQGPELLIRYENEEAVDDSQLPKDRFSAERLKGVDSTLKIQPAELGDSAVYLCASSNLAGGDNEQFFGPGTRLTVL.

This clone qualifies as medium-sized (0.01 to 0.1%). The chain uses TRBV25-1 and TRBJ1-2, with 8 positions matching TRBD1. The CDR3 has 15 amino acids. The V gene end was trimmed by 1 base and the J gene end by 6 bases; junction bases not matched to a gene: 7. Germline CDR1 and CDR2: MGHDK and SYGVNS. The CDR3 loop is CASSESQGAYDGYTF. For the CDR3, the DNA is TGTGCCAGCAGTGAATCCCAGGGGGCATACGATGGCTACACCTTC.

This clone has just a few counts. V and J are TRBV2 and TRBJ2-7; TRBD2 might be the D (6 bases). Germline V gives CDR1 SNHLY, CDR2 FYNNEI. V gave up 8 bases and J gave up 4 bases, with 12 bases separating them. This CDR3 has 12 amino acids. The CDR3: CASGGDSYEQYF. CDR3 DNA sequence: TGTGCCAGCGGAGGGGATTCTTACGAGCAGTACTTC.

This clone has a handful of counts. The gene calls are TRBV6-8 and TRBJ2-5; D is perhaps TRBD1 or TRBD2 (5 bases each). Deletions cut 3 bases from V and 5 bases from J, with 16 bases between. Germline loops: CDR1 MNHGY, CDR2 SAAAGT. This CDR3 is 15 amino acids long. The CDR3 DNA reads TGTGCCAGCAGTTATATGGGGGTCGCGCAGGAGACCCAGTACTTC. Amino acid sequence: CASSYMGVAQETQYF.

This clone was detected a few times. The chain carries TRBV28 and TRBJ1-1, with 7 bases fitting TRBD1. Trimming took 10 bases from V and 6 from J; bases not matched to a gene: 11. This CDR3 is 13 amino acids long. CDR1 and CDR2 from the germline V gene are MDHEN and SYDVKM. Written as DNA, the CDR3 is TGTGCCACCCGACAGGGAGGCCGCCCTGAAGCTTTCTTT. Protein product: CATRQGGRPEAFF.

This clone has a handful of counts. This sequence joins TRBV19 and TRBJ1-4; 8 bases match TRBD1. The CDR3 is made up of 16 amino acids. The junction had 16 bases not matched to a gene; V was cut back by 6 bases and J by 10 bases. CDR1 and CDR2 from the germline V gene are LNHDA and SQIVND (reference sequence). Here the CDR3 DNA reads TGTGCCAGTAGCGGAGCGGACGCAGGGGGCTTTTCAAAACTGTTTTTT. Its protein is CASSGADAGGFSKLFF.

The genes are TRBV5-1 and TRBJ2-1, with D possibly being TRBD2 (6 bases). The CDR3 totals 15 residues. CDR1 SGHRS and CDR2 YFSETQ come from the germline V gene. Between the trimmed V and J ends, which lost 2 bases and 1 base, there was a span of 10 bases. CDR3 coding DNA: TGCGCCAGCAGCTTAGGGACTCAATCCTACAATGAGCAGTTCTTC. Translation: CASSLGTQSYNEQFF.